The clone carrying this T cell receptor (beta chain) was counted many times. The antigen is not known. The data derive from a study of Graves' ophthalmopathy and Graves' hyperthyroidism. The CDR3 covers 14 residues. Germline trimming cut 1 base from V and 4 bases from J; bases unmatched to any gene: 3. Germline CDR1 is MNHEY and CDR2 is SMNVEV (reference sequence). Investigators amplified TCR beta CDR3 regions from RNA transcripts. The first-round RT-PCR employed HTBI primers together with the Qiagen OneStep RT-PCR kit. A multiplex PCR was then performed as the second round. TCRdb passed the multiplex PCR reads through MiXCR, listing each CDR3 protein once. The repertoire consists of about 390,000 distinct CDR3 sequences, with roughly 14% occurring once and the leading ten covering around 7%. Participants with hyperthyroidism, aged 18 to 65, were newly diagnosed with under 2 months' duration. Study outcomes and limitations: A majority of expanded thyroid clonotypes exceeding 0.001 frequency were likewise present in blood.

Sequences were obtained from peripheral blood. This sequence originates from a woman aged 18 to 35 with stable Graves' hyperthyroidism. The V call is TRBV27, the J call TRBJ1-1, with 7 bases identical to TRBD1. The CDR3 bases are TGTGCCAGCAGTTTATGGGCAGGGGGCACTGAAGCTTTCTTT. As protein: CASSLWAGGTEAFF.